The clone carrying this T cell receptor beta chain was recorded once. The antigen is unknown. Some clones are missing from TCRdb's copy, which holds only in-frame ones; the method was immunoSEQ multiplex PCR. The sample lists some 100,000 clones, approximately 96% occurring once. This sample was taken from a study of siplizumab effects on memory and regulatory T cells. Study-level results: In the presence of siplizumab, alloreactive sequences traceable to unstimulated CD4+ memory cells were significantly reduced. Among mappable alloreactive CD4+ clones, the Treg-derived fraction averaged approximately 69% with siplizumab versus 25% to 30% in controls. Proliferating Tregs taken from siplizumab cultures were not shown to have a confirmed suppressive function. Apparently key alloresponse contributors, naive T cells also seemed more diverse than memory cells.

The CDR3 consists of 16 residues. Germline V CDR1 and CDR2: MGHRA, YSYEKL. Trimming pared 1 base from V and 5 bases from J, leaving 16 bases between. This chain links TRBV4-1 with TRBJ2-3; D perhaps matches TRBD2 (7 bases). Sequencing was carried out using naive CD4+ T cells sorted from blood. This TCR was recovered from a human donor in good health. The CDR3 is CASSQVGGLGGDTQYF. The CDR3 DNA reads TGCGCCAGCAGCCAAGTGGGCGGACTAGGGGGAGATACGCAGTATTTT.